The sequence of this T cell receptor (beta chain) was determined in a study of T cell repertoires in cytomegalovirus infection. Study at large: Public TCR beta signatures provided an indication of both CMV infection and a matching HLA type. Overall study findings and caveats: Accumulated public TCR beta family frequency recognized individuals carrying CMV together with the relevant HLA. Dominating the ex vivo response were TCR beta clonotypes that were CMV-specific and HLA-C-restricted.

MiXCR was run by TCRdb on the reads, yielding one entry per CDR3 protein. The sample holds fewer than 250,000 distinct CDR3 sequences, over 20% seen once. This clonotype has a count of ten or more. Its antigen is unidentified. The TCR sequence derives from a human donor in good health (CMV status not recorded). Some clones in this sample may be carry-over from other donors' samples. Sequencing was done on a sample of CD8+ T cells from PBMCs.

This CDR3 reads CASSGRGLPGEQYF. The CDR3, as DNA: TGTGCCAGCAGCGGCAGGGGCCTGCCTGGGGAGCAGTACTTC. The chain couples TRBV7-9 to TRBJ2-7; tentative D call: TRBD1 (6 bases). Trimming took off 5 bases at V and 7 bases at J, with 18 bases between the two ends. Germline V gives CDR1 SEHNR, CDR2 FQNEAQ (reference sequence). The CDR3 is 14 residues long. Variable domain in full (rest from reference TRBV7-9 and TRBJ2-7): DTGVSQNPRHKITKRGQNVTFRCDPISEHNRLYWYRQTLGQGPEFLTYFQNEAQLEKSRLLSDRFSAERPKGSFSTLEIQRTEQGDSAMYLCASSGRGLPGEQYFGPGTRLTVT.